These 13 T cell receptor beta chains originate from one sample sequenced in a study of healthy donors' naive CD4 and CD8 T cells. TCR libraries were built from approximately 0.45 ug of total RNA by linear amplification. TCRdb redid the calling of the reads with MiXCR, one entry per CDR3 protein. The profile shows 150,000 to 200,000 distinct CDR3 sequences, 65% to 80% of them singletons. The sequenced material came from naive CD4+ and CD8+ T cells sorted from blood, pooled from several donors. The receptor source for this set is a pool of human donors in good health; the sample pools cells from several healthy donors.

The gene calls are TRBV12-3 or TRBV12-4 and TRBJ1-1; unclear D gene. V shed 5 bases and J shed 6 bases, with 7 bases lying between them. CDR3 length: 11 residues. The CDR3: CASSLTPEAFF. The CDR3 DNA reads TGTGCCAGCAGTCTCACCCCTGAAGCTTTCTTT.

In its sample, this clonotype was seen a few times. The chain links TRBV30 to TRBJ1-1, with D tentatively TRBD1 (5 bases). Germline-derived CDR1 and CDR2 are GTSNPN and SVGIG (reference sequence). The CDR3 spans 15 residues. V shed 4 bases and J shed 5 bases, with 20 bases lying between them. The CDR3 bases are TGTGCCTGGACGCCCCCTGGGAGGAAGGGGACTGAAGCTTTCTTT. This encodes CAWTPPGRKGTEAFF.

This chain uses TRBV6-2 or TRBV6-3 with TRBJ2-1; 8 nucleotides line up with TRBD2. CDR1 MNHEY and CDR2 SVGEGT come from the germline V gene. There are 15 residues in the CDR3. V dropped 2 bases and J dropped 7; count of bases not matched to a gene: 7. CDR3 coding DNA: TGTGCCAGCAGTTACGGGGCGGGAGGAGGAAATGAGCAGTTCTTC. It is translated as CASSYGAGGGNEQFF.

The chain is built from TRBV20-1 and TRBJ1-3; the D is unclear. CDR1 is DFQATT and CDR2 is SNEGSKA in the germline V gene (reference sequence). Trimming left V 6 bases short and J 4 bases short, with 13 bases between. CDR3 length: 13 amino acids. The CDR3 here is CSANLQTGNTIYF. CDR3 bases: TGCAGTGCGAATCTACAGACAGGAAACACCATATATTTT.

This clonotype has a handful of counts. The chain links TRBV29-1 to TRBJ2-3, with a weak D call TRBD2 (5 bases). This CDR3 has 14 residues. The V end was cut by 8 bases, the J end by 1 base, with 16 bases between. Germline lookup yields CDR1 SQVTM and CDR2 ANQGSEA. CDR3 in DNA: TGCAGCCATGAGGGCGGACTTGGCACAGATACGCAGTATTTT. Residues: CSHEGGLGTDTQYF.

In its sample, this clonotype was seen once. Here the CDR3 DNA reads TGTGCCAGCAGTCACCGGACTCCAGGGACCTACAATGAGCAGTTCTTC. Amino acids: CASSHRTPGTYNEQFF. The gene calls are TRBV27 and TRBJ2-1, with D perhaps assigned TRBD1 or TRBD2 (5 bases each). Per the germline V gene, CDR1 is MNHEY and CDR2 is SMNVEV (reference sequence). The CDR3 runs 16 residues. V shed 5 bases and J shed 2 bases, with 16 bases lying between them.

The gene calls are TRBV6-5 and TRBJ2-3; 9 bases map to TRBD1. There are 13 residues in the CDR3. Germline V CDR1 and CDR2: MNHEY, SVGAGI. V lost 0 bases and J lost 12; bases outside the gene matches: 4. The CDR3 nucleotides are TGTGCCAGCAGTTACTCCGGGACAGGGTATCAGTATTTT. Translated, it gives CASSYSGTGYQYF.

The table lists this clonotype with a count of one. V usage is TRBV28 and J usage is TRBJ2-1; a possible D gene is TRBD2 (6 bases). Trimming removed 8 bases from V and 0 bases from J, with 8 bases in between. Per the germline V gene, CDR1 is MDHEN and CDR2 is SYDVKM. The length of the CDR3 is 13 residues. CDR3: CASRGYSYNEQFF. The DNA of the CDR3 is TGTGCCAGCCGGGGGTACTCCTACAATGAGCAGTTCTTC.

This clonotype was counted a few times. The junction departs from germline at one end; a sequencing error may be responsible. This chain links TRBV10-3 with TRBJ2-5, with D perhaps assigned TRBD1 or TRBD2 (6 bases each). Germline lookup yields CDR1 ENHRY and CDR2 SYGVKD. CDR3 length: 16 residues. CDR3 loop: CASSYSRGATQETQYF. In nucleotides, the CDR3 is TGTGCCAGCAGTTACTCGAGGGGGGCTACCCAAGAGACCCAGTACTTC.

The gene calls are TRBV6-5 and TRBJ1-5; D ambiguous. Germline V CDR1 and CDR2: MNHEY, SVGAGI. V lost 6 bases and J lost 0, with 12 bases in between. The CDR3 contains 15 residues. CDR3 DNA sequence: TGTGCCAGCAGCCCGGGAGTTGGTAGCAATCAGCCCCAGCATTTT. It encodes CASSPGVGSNQPQHF.

The chain joins TRBV20-1 to TRBJ2-1, with 11 bases lining up with TRBD2. There are 15 residues in the CDR3. Germline CDR1 DFQATT, CDR2 SNEGSKA (reference sequence). V shed 6 bases and J 2 bases; nucleotides not matched to a gene: 6. In DNA, the CDR3 is TGCAGTGCCCTTCTGACTAGCGGGGCCTACAATGAGCAGTTCTTC. Its protein product is CSALLTSGAYNEQFF.

J is TRBJ2-1 and V is TRBV19; D is unclear. Germline CDR1 is LNHDA and CDR2 is SQIVND (reference sequence). The CDR3 consists of 17 residues. The ends were cut back, 1 base at V and 3 bases at J, with 16 bases in the middle. The CDR3 protein is CASSIGPFGSLYNEQFF. CDR3 in DNA: TGTGCCAGTAGTATAGGCCCTTTTGGATCTCTCTACAATGAGCAGTTCTTC.

This chain connects TRBV30 to TRBJ2-5; D gene uncertain. Germline V gives CDR1 GTSNPN, CDR2 SVGIG (reference sequence). This CDR3 spans 11 amino acids. V lost 3 bases to trimming and J lost 5 bases, with 7 bases between them. CDR3 sequence: CAWRDRETQYF. CDR3 nucleotide sequence: TGTGCCTGGAGGGACCGGGAGACCCAGTACTTC. Drawing the rest from reference TRBV30 and TRBJ2-5, the complete variable domain is SQTIHQWPATLVQPVGSPLSLECTVEGTSNPNLYWYRQAAGRGLQLLFYSVGIGQISSEVPQNLSASRPQDRQFILSSKKLLLSDSGFYLCAWRDRETQYFGPGTRLLVL.